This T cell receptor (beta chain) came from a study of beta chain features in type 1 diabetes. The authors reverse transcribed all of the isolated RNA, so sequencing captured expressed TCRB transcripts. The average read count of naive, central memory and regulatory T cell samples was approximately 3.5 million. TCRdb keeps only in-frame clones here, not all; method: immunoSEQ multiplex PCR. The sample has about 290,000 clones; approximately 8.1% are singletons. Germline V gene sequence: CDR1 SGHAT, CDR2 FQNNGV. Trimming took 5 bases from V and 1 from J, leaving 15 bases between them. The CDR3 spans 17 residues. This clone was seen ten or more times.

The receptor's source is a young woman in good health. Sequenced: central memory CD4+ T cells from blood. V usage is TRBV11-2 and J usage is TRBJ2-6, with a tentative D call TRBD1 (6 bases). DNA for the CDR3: TGTGCCAGCAGCCCCAAGTTCCAGGGGTCTGGGGCCAACGTCCTGACTTTC. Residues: CASSPKFQGSGANVLTF.